Listed below are T cell receptor beta chains from one sample, sequenced in a study of regulatory T cells in long-lasting Graves disease. One entry per CDR3 protein results from TCRdb running MiXCR on the multiplex PCR reads. The repertoire holds over 350,000 distinct CDR3 sequences, around 15% seen once, with roughly a sixth in the top ten. These data also featured in a second study, about T cells in Graves' hyperthyroidism and ophthalmopathy.

The input for sequencing was peripheral blood mononuclear cells (PBMCs), taken at new diagnosis, from a patient treated with antithyroid drugs. The receptors were gathered from a woman in her forties or fifties with Graves disease. The CDR3 runs from the conserved cysteine through the conserved F or W. D genes are given only for firm matches. Clone sizes are given selectively: once, few, many, or a class where the clone is expanded.

J: TRBJ2-7
D: NA
V: TRBV6-5
size: many
CDR3: CASSYPPSYEQYF
DNA: TGTGCCAGCAGTTACCCACCCTCCTACGAGCAGTACTTC

J: TRBJ2-3
D: TRBD2
V: TRBV20-1
size: few
CDR3: CSATLASGTTDTQYF
DNA: TGCAGTGCTACCCTAGCTAGCGGCACCACAGATACGCAGTATTTT

J: TRBJ2-5
D: TRBD2
V: TRBV28
size: NA
CDR3: CASSSPTGGREETQYF
DNA: TGTGCCAGCAGTTCCCCTACGGGAGGGAGGGAAGAGACCCAGTACTTC

J: TRBJ2-7
D: NA
V: TRBV5-6
size: NA
CDR3: CASSSRAFNEQYF
DNA: TGTGCCAGCAGCTCCCGTGCTTTTAACGAGCAGTACTTC

J: TRBJ1-5
D: NA
V: TRBV4-1
size: NA
CDR3: CASSQVWTEMTLNQPQHF
DNA: TGCGCCAGCAGCCAAGTGTGGACAGAGATGACCCTAAATCAGCCCCAGCATTTT

J: TRBJ2-3
D: TRBD1
V: TRBV6-2/TRBV6-3
size: NA
CDR3: CATQGDLYTDTQYF
DNA: TGTGCCACTCAGGGGGACCTTTACACAGATACGCAGTATTTT

J: TRBJ2-1
D: TRBD2
V: TRBV7-2
size: NA
CDR3: CASSQISGTNNEQFF
DNA: TGTGCCAGCAGCCAAATTAGCGGGACCAACAATGAGCAGTTCTTC

J: TRBJ2-2
D: NA
V: TRBV2
size: many
CDR3: CASSERWDTGELFF
DNA: TGTGCCAGCAGTGAAAGGTGGGACACCGGGGAGCTGTTTTTT

J: TRBJ2-7
D: NA
V: TRBV19
size: few
CDR3: CASSIVSPCPGYEQYF
DNA: TGTGCCAGTAGTATAGTTAGCCCCTGTCCGGGATACGAGCAGTACTTC

J: TRBJ1-4
D: NA
V: TRBV24-1
size: few
CDR3: CATSDMVGEKLFF
DNA: TGTGCCACCAGTGACATGGTCGGTGAAAAACTGTTTTTT

J: TRBJ2-7
D: NA
V: TRBV3-1
size: many
CDR3: CASSPSVYEQYF
DNA: TGTGCCAGCAGCCCTTCGGTTTACGAGCAGTACTTC

J: TRBJ1-1
D: TRBD1
V: TRBV20-1
size: many
CDR3: CSAGRGHLPFF
DNA: TGCAGTGCGGGCAGGGGGCACCTGCCTTTCTTT

J: TRBJ2-7
D: NA
V: TRBV30
size: few
CDR3: CAWSVLPMSSYEQYF
DNA: TGTGCCTGGAGTGTACTCCCGATGAGCTCCTACGAGCAGTACTTC

J: TRBJ2-5
D: TRBD2
V: TRBV12-3/TRBV12-4
size: many
CDR3: CASSLASGAQETQYF
DNA: TGTGCCAGCAGTTTAGCCAGCGGGGCACAAGAGACCCAGTACTTC

J: TRBJ1-1
D: NA
V: TRBV7-9
size: many
CDR3: CASSFASTEAFF
DNA: TGTGCCAGCAGCTTCGCTAGCACTGAAGCTTTCTTT

J: TRBJ1-5
D: NA
V: TRBV20-1
size: NA
CDR3: CSAQAGQNQPQHF
DNA: TGCAGTGCCCAGGCCGGACAAAATCAGCCCCAGCATTTT